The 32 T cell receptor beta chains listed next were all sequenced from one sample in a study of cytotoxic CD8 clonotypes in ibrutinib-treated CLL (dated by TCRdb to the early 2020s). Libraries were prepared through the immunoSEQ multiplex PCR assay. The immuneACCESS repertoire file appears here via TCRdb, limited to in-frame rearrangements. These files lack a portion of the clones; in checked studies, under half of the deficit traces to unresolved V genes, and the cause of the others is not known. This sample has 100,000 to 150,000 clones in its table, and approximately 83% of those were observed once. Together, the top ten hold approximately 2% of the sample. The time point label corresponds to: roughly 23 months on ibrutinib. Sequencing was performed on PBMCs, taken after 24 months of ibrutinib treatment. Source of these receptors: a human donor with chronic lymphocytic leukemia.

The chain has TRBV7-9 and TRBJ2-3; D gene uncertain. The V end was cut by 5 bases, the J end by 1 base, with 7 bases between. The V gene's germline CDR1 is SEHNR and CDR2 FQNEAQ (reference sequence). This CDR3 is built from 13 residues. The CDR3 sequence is CASSDQGTDTQYF. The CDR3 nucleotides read TGTGCCAGCAGCGACCAGGGCACAGATACGCAGTATTTT.

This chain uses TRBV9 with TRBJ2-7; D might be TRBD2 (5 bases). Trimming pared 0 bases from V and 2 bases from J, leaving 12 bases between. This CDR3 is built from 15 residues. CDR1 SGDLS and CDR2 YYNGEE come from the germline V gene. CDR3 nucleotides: TGTGCCAGCAGCGTAGGGTCTAGCCTTCCCTACGAGCAGTACTTC. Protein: CASSVGSSLPYEQYF.

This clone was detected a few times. As DNA, the CDR3 is TGTGCCAGCAGCTCCATTCCCCAAGCCCTTATCCACTTT. This codes for CASSSIPQALIHF. This chain uses TRBV7-6 with TRBJ1-6; D gene uncertain. V was clipped by 4 bases and J by 17 bases, with 18 bases between them. Looked up from germline, CDR1 is SGHVS and CDR2 is FNYEAQ. The CDR3 is 13 amino acids.

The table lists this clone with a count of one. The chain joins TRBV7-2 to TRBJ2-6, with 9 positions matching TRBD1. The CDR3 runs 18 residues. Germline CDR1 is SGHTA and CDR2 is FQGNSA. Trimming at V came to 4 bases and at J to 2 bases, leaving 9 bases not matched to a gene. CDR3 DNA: TGTGCCAGCAGCTCGGGACAGGGTGGGGTGGCTGGGGCCAACGTCCTGACTTTC. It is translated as CASSSGQGGVAGANVLTF. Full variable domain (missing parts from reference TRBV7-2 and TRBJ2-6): GAGVSQSPSNKVTEKGKDVELRCDPISGHTALYWYRQSLGQGLEFLIYFQGNSAPDKSGLPSDRFSAERTGGSVSTLTIQRTQQEDSAVYLCASSSGQGGVAGANVLTFGAGSRLTVL.

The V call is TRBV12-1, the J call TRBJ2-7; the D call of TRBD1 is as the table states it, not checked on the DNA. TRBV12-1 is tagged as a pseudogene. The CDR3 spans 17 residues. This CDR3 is CASSSPPPGTGGYEQYF. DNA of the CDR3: TGTGCCAGCAGCTCTCCTCCACCCGGGACAGGGGGGTACGAGCAGTACTTC.

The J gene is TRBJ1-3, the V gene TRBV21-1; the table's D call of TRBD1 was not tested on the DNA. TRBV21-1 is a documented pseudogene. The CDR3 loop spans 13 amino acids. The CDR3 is CASRQSSGNTIYF. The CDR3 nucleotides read TGTGCCAGCAGACAGAGCTCTGGAAACACCATATATTTT.

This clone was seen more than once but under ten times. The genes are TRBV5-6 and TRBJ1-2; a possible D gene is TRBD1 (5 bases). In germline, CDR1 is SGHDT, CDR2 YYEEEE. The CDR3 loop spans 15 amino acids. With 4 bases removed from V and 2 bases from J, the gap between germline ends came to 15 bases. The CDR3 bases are TGTGCCAGCAGCACCAGTTATCAGGGCAACTATGGCTACACCTTC. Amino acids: CASSTSYQGNYGYTF.

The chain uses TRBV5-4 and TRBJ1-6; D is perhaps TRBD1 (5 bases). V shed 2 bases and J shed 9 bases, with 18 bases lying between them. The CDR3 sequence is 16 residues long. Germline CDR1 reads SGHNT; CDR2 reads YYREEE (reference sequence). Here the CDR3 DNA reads TGTGCCAGCAGCTTCGTGGGGCCTCAGGCGGGTTCACCCCTCCACTTT. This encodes CASSFVGPQAGSPLHF. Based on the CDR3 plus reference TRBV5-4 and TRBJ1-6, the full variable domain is ETGVTQSPTHLIKTRGQQVTLRCSSQSGHNTVSWYQQALGQGPQFIFQYYREEENGRGNFPPRFSGLQFPNYSSELNVNALELDDSALYLCASSFVGPQAGSPLHFGNGTRLTVT.

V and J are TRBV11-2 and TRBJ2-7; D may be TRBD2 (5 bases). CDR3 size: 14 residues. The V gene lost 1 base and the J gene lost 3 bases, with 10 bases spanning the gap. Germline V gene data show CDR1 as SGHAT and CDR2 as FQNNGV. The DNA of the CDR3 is TGTGCCAGCAGCTTAGTAAGAGGGAACTACGAGCAGTACTTC. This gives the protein CASSLVRGNYEQYF. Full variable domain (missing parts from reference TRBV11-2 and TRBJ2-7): EAGVAQSPRYKIIEKRQSVAFWCNPISGHATLYWYQQILGQGPKLLIQFQNNGVVDDSQLPKDRFSAERLKGVDSTLKIQPAKLEDSAVYLCASSLVRGNYEQYFGPGTRLTVT.

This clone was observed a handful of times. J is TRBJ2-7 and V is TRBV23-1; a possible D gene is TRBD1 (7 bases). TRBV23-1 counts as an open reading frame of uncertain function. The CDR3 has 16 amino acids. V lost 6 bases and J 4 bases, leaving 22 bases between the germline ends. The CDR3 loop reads CASRGAGGFPGYEQYF. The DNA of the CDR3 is TGCGCCAGCAGGGGGGCAGGGGGGTTCCCCGGGTACGAGCAGTACTTC.

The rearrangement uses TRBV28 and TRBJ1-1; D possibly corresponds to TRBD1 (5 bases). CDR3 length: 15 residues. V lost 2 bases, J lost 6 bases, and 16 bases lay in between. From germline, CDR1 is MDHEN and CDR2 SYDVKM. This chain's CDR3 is CASSLISGGGAEAFF. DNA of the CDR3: TGTGCCAGCAGTTTAATATCTGGTGGGGGGGCTGAAGCTTTCTTT. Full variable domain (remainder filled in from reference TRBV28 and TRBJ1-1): DVKVTQSSRYLVKRTGEKVFLECVQDMDHENMFWYRQDPGLGLRLIYFSYDVKMKEKGDIPEGYSVSREKKERFSLILESASTNQTSMYLCASSLISGGGAEAFFGQGTRLTVV.

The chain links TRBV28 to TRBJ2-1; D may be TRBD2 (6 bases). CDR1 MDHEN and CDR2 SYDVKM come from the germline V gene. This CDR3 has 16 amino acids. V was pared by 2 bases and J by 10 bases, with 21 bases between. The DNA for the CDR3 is TGTGCCAGCAGTTTAAGTTTGGGCGGGGTCTTCCTCGAGCAGTTCTTC. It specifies CASSLSLGGVFLEQFF.

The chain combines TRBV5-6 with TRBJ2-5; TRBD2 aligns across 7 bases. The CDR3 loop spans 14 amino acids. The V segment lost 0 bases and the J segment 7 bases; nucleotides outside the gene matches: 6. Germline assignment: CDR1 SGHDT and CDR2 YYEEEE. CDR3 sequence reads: CASSLEGGVGTQYF. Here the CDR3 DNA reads TGTGCCAGCAGCTTGGAGGGAGGGGTTGGGACCCAGTACTTC.

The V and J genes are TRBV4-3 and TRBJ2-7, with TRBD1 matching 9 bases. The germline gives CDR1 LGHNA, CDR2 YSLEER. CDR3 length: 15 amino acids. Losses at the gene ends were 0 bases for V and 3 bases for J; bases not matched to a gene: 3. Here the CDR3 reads CASSQEDRGGYEQYF. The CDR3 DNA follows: TGCGCCAGCAGCCAAGAGGACAGGGGCGGCTACGAGCAGTACTTC.

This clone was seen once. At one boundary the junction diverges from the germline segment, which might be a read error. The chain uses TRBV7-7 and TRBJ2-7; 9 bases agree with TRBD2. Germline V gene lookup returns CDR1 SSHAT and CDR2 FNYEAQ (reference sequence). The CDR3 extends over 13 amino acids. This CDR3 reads CASSAQLAGEQYF. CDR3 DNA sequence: TGTGCTAGCAGCGCCCAACTAGCGGGCGAGCAGTACTTC.

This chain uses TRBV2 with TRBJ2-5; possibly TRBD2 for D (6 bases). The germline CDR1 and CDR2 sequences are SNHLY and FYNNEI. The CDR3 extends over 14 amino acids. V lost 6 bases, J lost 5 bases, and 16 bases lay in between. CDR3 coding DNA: TGTGCCAGCAGGGAGACCGGGGGTCGGGAGACCCAGTACTTC. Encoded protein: CASRETGGRETQYF.

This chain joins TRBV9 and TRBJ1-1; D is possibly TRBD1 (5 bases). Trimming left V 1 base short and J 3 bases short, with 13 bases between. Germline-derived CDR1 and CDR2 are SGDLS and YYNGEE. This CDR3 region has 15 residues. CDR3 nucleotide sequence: TGTGCCAGCAGCGTAACCTTCGGAGGGGACACTGAAGCTTTCTTT. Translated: CASSVTFGGDTEAFF. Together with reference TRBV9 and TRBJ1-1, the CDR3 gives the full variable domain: DSGVTQTPKHLITATGQRVTLRCSPRSGDLSVYWYQQSLDQGLQFLIQYYNGEERAKGNILERFSAQQFPDLHSELNLSSLELGDSALYFCASSVTFGGDTEAFFGQGTRLTVV.

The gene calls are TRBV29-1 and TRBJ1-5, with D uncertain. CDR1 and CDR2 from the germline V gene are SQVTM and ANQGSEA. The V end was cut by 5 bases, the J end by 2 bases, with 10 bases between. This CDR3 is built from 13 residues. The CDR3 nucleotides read TGCAGCGTTAGCCAAGAAGGCAATCAGCCCCAGCATTTT. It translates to CSVSQEGNQPQHF. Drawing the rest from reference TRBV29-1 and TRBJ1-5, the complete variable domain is SAVISQKPSRDICQRGTSLTIQCQVDSQVTMMFWYRQQPGQSLTLIATANQGSEATYESGFVIDKFPISRPNLTFSTLTVSNMSPEDSSIYLCSVSQEGNQPQHFGDGTRLSIL.

The CDR3 loop reads CASSALGGARNSPLHF. The CDR3 nucleotides read TGTGCCAGCAGTGCCTTGGGGGGGGCGAGGAATTCACCCCTCCACTTT. This chain joins TRBV6-1 and TRBJ1-6; weak D call: TRBD1 (6 bases). Looked up from germline, CDR1 is MNHNS and CDR2 is SASEGT. V was clipped by 4 bases and J by 7 bases, with 17 bases between them. The CDR3 is made up of 16 amino acids.

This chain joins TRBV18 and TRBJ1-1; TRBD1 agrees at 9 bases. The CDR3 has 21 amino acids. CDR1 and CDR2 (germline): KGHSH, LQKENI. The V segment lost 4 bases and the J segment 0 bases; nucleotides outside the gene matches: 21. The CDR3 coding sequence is TGTGCCAGCTCACAACAGGACAGGGGAGCTTTAGTCCGGGGAATGAACACTGAAGCTTTCTTT. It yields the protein CASSQQDRGALVRGMNTEAFF.

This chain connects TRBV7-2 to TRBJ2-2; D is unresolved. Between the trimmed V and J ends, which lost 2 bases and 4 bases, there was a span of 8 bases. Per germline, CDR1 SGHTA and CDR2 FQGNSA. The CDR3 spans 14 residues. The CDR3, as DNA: TGTGCCAGCAGCTTATTATTTGGCACCGGGGAGCTGTTTTTT. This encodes CASSLLFGTGELFF. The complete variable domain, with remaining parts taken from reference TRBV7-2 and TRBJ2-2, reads GAGVSQSPSNKVTEKGKDVELRCDPISGHTALYWYRQSLGQGLEFLIYFQGNSAPDKSGLPSDRFSAERTGGSVSTLTIQRTQQEDSAVYLCASSLLFGTGELFFGEGSRLTVL.

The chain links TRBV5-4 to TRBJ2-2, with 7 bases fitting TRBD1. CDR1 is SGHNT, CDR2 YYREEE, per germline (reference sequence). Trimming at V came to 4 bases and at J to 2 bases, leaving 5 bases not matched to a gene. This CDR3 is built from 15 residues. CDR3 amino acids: CASSQTGVNTGELFF. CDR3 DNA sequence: TGTGCCAGCAGCCAAACAGGGGTTAACACCGGGGAGCTGTTTTTT.

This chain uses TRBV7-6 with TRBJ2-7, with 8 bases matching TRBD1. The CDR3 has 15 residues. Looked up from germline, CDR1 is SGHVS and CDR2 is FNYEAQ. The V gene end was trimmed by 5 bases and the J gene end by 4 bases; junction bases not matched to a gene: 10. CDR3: CASSPGGSAVYEQYF. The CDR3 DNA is TGTGCCAGCAGCCCAGGGGGCAGTGCTGTATACGAGCAGTACTTC.

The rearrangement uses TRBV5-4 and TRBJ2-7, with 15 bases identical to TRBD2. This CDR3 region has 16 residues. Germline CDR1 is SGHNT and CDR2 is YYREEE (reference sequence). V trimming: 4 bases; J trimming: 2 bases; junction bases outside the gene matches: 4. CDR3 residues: CASSIRTSGRAYEQYF. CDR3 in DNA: TGTGCCAGCAGCATACGGACTAGCGGGAGGGCCTACGAGCAGTACTTC.

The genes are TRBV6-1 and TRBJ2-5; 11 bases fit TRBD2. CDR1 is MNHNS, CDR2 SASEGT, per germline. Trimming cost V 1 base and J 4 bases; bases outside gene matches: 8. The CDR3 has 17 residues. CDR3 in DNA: TGTGCCAGCAGTGAAGGCGCCGGGCTAGCGGGGGGAGAGACCCAGTACTTC. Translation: CASSEGAGLAGGETQYF.

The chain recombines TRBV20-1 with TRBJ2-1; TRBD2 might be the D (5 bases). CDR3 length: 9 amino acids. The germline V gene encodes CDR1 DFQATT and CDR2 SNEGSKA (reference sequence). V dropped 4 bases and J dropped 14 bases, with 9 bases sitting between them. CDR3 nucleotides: TGCAGTGCTAACCGAGCGGAGTTCTTC. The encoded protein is CSANRAEFF.

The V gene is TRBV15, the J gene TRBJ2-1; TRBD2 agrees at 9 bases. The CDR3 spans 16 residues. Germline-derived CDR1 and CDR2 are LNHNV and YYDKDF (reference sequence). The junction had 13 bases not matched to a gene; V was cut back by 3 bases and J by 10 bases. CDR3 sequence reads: CATSRVGGGAIGEQFF. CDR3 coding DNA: TGTGCCACCAGCAGGGTGGGCGGGGGGGCGATCGGAGAGCAGTTCTTC.

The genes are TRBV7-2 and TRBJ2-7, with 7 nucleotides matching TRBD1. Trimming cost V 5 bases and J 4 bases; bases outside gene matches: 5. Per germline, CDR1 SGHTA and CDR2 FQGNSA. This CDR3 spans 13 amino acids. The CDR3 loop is CASSPRQGYEQYF. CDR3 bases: TGTGCCAGCAGCCCGAGACAGGGTTACGAGCAGTACTTC.

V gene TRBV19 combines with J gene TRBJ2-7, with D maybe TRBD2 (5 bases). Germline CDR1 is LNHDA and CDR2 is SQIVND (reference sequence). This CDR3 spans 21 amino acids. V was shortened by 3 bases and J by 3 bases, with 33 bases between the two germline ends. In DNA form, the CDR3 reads TGTGCCAGTAGTATTGGGGTCGGGATACTATCTCTCGGGCCTCGGAACTACGAGCAGTACTTC. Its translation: CASSIGVGILSLGPRNYEQYF.

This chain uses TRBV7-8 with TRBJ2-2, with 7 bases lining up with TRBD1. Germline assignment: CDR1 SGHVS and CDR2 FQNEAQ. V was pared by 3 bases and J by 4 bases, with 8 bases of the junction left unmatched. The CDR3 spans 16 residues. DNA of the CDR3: TGTGCCAGCAGCTTCCGGCCGGCAGGGGGCACCGGGGAGCTGTTTTTT. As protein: CASSFRPAGGTGELFF.

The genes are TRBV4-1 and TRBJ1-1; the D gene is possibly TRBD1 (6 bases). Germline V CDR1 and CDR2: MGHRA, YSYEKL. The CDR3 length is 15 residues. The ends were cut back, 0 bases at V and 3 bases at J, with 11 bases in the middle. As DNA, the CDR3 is TGCGCCAGCAGCCAAGATAGGGACATGGACACTGAAGCTTTCTTT. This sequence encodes CASSQDRDMDTEAFF.

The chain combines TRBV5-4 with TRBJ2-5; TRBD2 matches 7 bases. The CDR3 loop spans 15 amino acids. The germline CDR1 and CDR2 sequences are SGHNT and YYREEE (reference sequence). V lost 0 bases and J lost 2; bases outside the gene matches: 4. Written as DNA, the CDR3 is TGTGCCAGCAGCTTGGGAACAGCGGGGCAAGAGACCCAGTACTTC. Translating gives CASSLGTAGQETQYF. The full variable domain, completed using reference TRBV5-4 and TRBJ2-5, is ETGVTQSPTHLIKTRGQQVTLRCSSQSGHNTVSWYQQALGQGPQFIFQYYREEENGRGNFPPRFSGLQFPNYSSELNVNALELDDSALYLCASSLGTAGQETQYFGPGTRLLVL.